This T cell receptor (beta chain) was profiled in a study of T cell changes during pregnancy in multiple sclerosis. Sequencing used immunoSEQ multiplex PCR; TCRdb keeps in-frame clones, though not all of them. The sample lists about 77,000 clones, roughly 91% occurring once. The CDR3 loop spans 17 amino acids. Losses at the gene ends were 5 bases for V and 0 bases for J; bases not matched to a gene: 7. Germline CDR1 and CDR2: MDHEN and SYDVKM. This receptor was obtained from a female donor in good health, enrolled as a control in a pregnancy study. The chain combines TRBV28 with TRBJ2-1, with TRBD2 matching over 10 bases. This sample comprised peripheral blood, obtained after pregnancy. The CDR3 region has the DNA TGTGCCAGCAGTAGACTAGCGGGTACTAGCTCCTACAATGAGCAGTTCTTC. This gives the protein CASSRLAGTSSYNEQFF.